The next 25 T cell receptor beta chains were all read from a single sample in a study of PD-1 blockade in classical Hodgkin lymphoma. Indicated time point: cycle 4 day 1 (C4D1), after about 6 weeks of nivolumab. All patients relapsed after autologous stem cell transplantation, and brentuximab vedotin exposure varied. Profiling relied on immunoSEQ multiplex PCR, and the TCRdb table lists in-frame clones only, not all of them. Altogether tens of thousands of clones are present, roughly 90% being singletons, with the ten largest covering about 14%. Sequencing was performed on peripheral blood mononuclear cells (PBMCs), taken before the fourth cycle of nivolumab. These receptors were obtained from a human donor with classical Hodgkin lymphoma.

This chain uses TRBV5-6 with TRBJ2-2, with 9 bases that match TRBD1. This CDR3 has 17 residues. Germline V gene lookup returns CDR1 SGHDT and CDR2 YYEEEE. The trim removed 4 bases at V and 5 bases at J, leaving 12 bases unmatched. CDR3 protein: CASSPDPGQGNTGELFF. The CDR3 DNA is TGTGCCAGCAGCCCGGACCCGGGACAGGGTAATACCGGGGAGCTGTTTTTT. The variable domain in full, completed from reference TRBV5-6 and TRBJ2-2, reads DAGVTQSPTHLIKTRGQQVTLRCSPKSGHDTVSWYQQALGQGPQFIFQYYEEEERQRGNFPDRFSGHQFPNYSSELNVNALLLGDSALYLCASSPDPGQGNTGELFFGEGSRLTVL.

This chain connects TRBV5-1 to TRBJ1-2, with D unresolved. The ends were cut back, 0 bases at V and 5 bases at J, with 8 bases in the middle. The CDR3 covers 13 residues. Germline V lookup: CDR1 SGHRS, CDR2 YFSETQ. CDR3 nucleotides: TGCGCCAGCAGCTTGGCCACAGCTTATGGCTACACCTTC. This translates into CASSLATAYGYTF.

This rearrangement joins TRBV7-6 to TRBJ1-4, with 9 bases matching TRBD1. V dropped 6 bases and J dropped 5; count of bases not matched to a gene: 7. The CDR3 sequence is 15 residues long. The germline gives CDR1 SGHVS, CDR2 FNYEAQ. CDR3 in DNA: TGTGCCAGCAGAGACAGACAGGGGGACAATGAAAAACTGTTTTTT. Translated: CASRDRQGDNEKLFF.

The V gene is TRBV19, the J gene TRBJ1-2; 8 positions match TRBD1. The CDR3 loop spans 16 amino acids. Germline V CDR1 and CDR2: LNHDA, SQIVND (reference sequence). Trimming removed 4 bases from V and 1 base from J; junction bases left unmatched: 8. This CDR3 reads CASSTQTGGNNYGYTF. For the CDR3, the DNA is TGTGCCAGTAGTACCCAAACAGGGGGTAATAACTATGGCTACACCTTC.

CDR3 sequence (DNA): TGTGCCAGCAGCAAAGATAAGGGGAAAAGGGATAGCAATCAGCCCCAGCATTTT. It encodes CASSKDKGKRDSNQPQHF. V usage is TRBV21-1 and J usage is TRBJ1-5; the DNA was not used to check the table's D call, TRBD1. TRBV21-1 is listed as a pseudogene. This CDR3 is built from 18 residues.

This clone has a single count. The gene calls are TRBV9 and TRBJ2-3; 7 bases match TRBD2. V trimming: 2 bases; J trimming: 7 bases; junction bases outside the gene matches: 7. Germline V gene data show CDR1 as SGDLS and CDR2 as YYNGEE. CDR3 size: 14 residues. For the CDR3, the DNA is TGTGCCAGCAGCGTCAGCGGGGTAGAAAATACGCAGTATTTT. This sequence encodes CASSVSGVENTQYF.

This chain connects TRBV6-1 to TRBJ2-7, with 10 bases matching TRBD2. Trimming took 6 bases from V and 3 from J; bases not matched to a gene: 8. CDR3 size: 15 residues. Germline assignment: CDR1 MNHNS and CDR2 SASEGT. This CDR3 is CASRLLGTSDYEQYF. Written as DNA, the CDR3 is TGTGCCAGCAGACTACTCGGGACTAGCGACTACGAGCAGTACTTC.

This clone was detected once. V usage is TRBV19 and J usage is TRBJ1-5; possible D gene TRBD1, 5 bases. Per germline, CDR1 LNHDA and CDR2 SQIVND (reference sequence). V shed 7 bases and J shed 6 bases, with 10 bases lying between them. This CDR3 contains 12 residues. The CDR3 nucleotides are TGTGCCAGTAAGAAGGGGCGTCAGCCCCAGCATTTT. Translating gives CASKKGRQPQHF. Complete variable domain (other parts from reference TRBV19 and TRBJ1-5): DGGITQSPKYLFRKEGQNVTLSCEQNLNHDAMYWYRQDPGQGLRLIYYSQIVNDFQKGDIAEGYSVSREKKESFPLTVTSAQKNPTAFYLCASKKGRQPQHFGDGTRLSIL.

The chain employs TRBV5-4 and TRBJ2-3, with D uncertain. The CDR3 sequence is 14 residues long. Germline V gives CDR1 SGHNT, CDR2 YYREEE (reference sequence). V lost 3 bases and J 11 bases, leaving 19 bases between the germline ends. CDR3 amino acids: CASSSTGPTVLQYF. CDR3 DNA: TGTGCCAGCAGCTCTACGGGCCCGACCGTCTTGCAGTATTTT.

This chain links TRBV6-1 with TRBJ1-5; the match to TRBD1 covers 7 bases. CDR3 size: 14 residues. Germline assignment: CDR1 MNHNS and CDR2 SASEGT. With V trimmed by 8 bases and J by 3 bases, 7 bases remained unmatched. CDR3 nucleotides: TGTGCCAGCCAAGGGACAGCTACCAATCAGCCCCAGCATTTT. This codes for CASQGTATNQPQHF.

J is TRBJ2-7 and V is TRBV27, with D tentatively TRBD1 (6 bases). The CDR3 loop spans 13 amino acids. V was shortened by 5 bases and J by 4 bases, with 12 bases between the two germline ends. The V gene's germline CDR1 is MNHEY and CDR2 SMNVEV (reference sequence). CDR3 DNA: TGTGCCAGCAGTGTCGCAGGGGCTTACGAGCAGTACTTC. Protein sequence: CASSVAGAYEQYF.

The chain carries TRBV9 and TRBJ2-7, with D unresolved. Trimming left V 0 bases short and J 6 bases short, with 13 bases between. CDR1 and CDR2 from the germline V gene are SGDLS and YYNGEE. The CDR3 sequence is 14 residues long. The chain's CDR3 is CASSVARKDFEQYF. For the CDR3, the DNA is TGTGCCAGCAGCGTAGCCAGGAAAGATTTCGAGCAGTACTTC.

This chain links TRBV5-1 with TRBJ1-4; tentative D call: TRBD1 (5 bases). The CDR3 is made up of 15 amino acids. Germline V gives CDR1 SGHRS, CDR2 YFSETQ. Trimming stripped 1 base from V and 0 bases from J, with 7 bases between. In DNA, the CDR3 is TGCGCCAGCAGCTTGCAGGGCTCAACTAATGAAAAACTGTTTTTT. It encodes CASSLQGSTNEKLFF.

The chain has TRBV27 and TRBJ2-3; 11 bases align to TRBD1. V lost 10 bases and J lost 7; bases outside the gene matches: 19. The CDR3 is made up of 17 amino acids. The germline CDR1 and CDR2 sequences are MNHEY and SMNVEV (reference sequence). This chain's CDR3 is CATTPKWGQGVRNTQYF. The DNA for the CDR3 is TGTGCCACCACACCGAAATGGGGACAGGGGGTACGGAATACGCAGTATTTT.

V and J are TRBV6-6 and TRBJ2-1; D is ambiguous. V was pared by 6 bases and J by 5 bases, with 17 bases between. CDR1 MNHNY and CDR2 SVGAGI come from the germline V gene (reference sequence). This CDR3 contains 15 residues. The CDR3 region is CASRFSPLGNNEQFF. Written as DNA, the CDR3 is TGTGCCAGCAGATTTAGTCCACTTGGGAACAATGAGCAGTTCTTC.

The chain uses TRBV7-3 and TRBJ2-3, with D unclear. The CDR3 spans 16 residues. Germline V gene sequence: CDR1 SGHTA, CDR2 FQGTGA. V gave up 1 base and J gave up 3 bases, with 14 bases separating them. CDR3 residues: CASSLIMGLRTDTQYF. The CDR3 bases are TGTGCCAGCAGCTTAATCATGGGGTTGCGGACAGATACGCAGTATTTT. The full variable domain, in which reference TRBV7-3 and TRBJ2-3 provide the parts outside the CDR3, is GAGVSQTPSNKVTEKGKYVELRCDPISGHTALYWYRQSLGQGPEFLIYFQGTGAADDSGLPNDRFFAVRPEGSVSTLKIQRTERGDSAVYLCASSLIMGLRTDTQYFGPGTRLTVL.

The chain combines TRBV4-2 with TRBJ2-7, with D possibly being TRBD1 (7 bases). This CDR3 contains 17 residues. Germline V gives CDR1 LGHNA, CDR2 YNFKEQ. V dropped 1 base and J dropped 2 bases, with 18 bases sitting between them. Written as DNA, the CDR3 is TGTGCCAGCAGCCAAGTACGGAGGGGGCAGATTCCCTACGAGCAGTACTTC. It is translated as CASSQVRRGQIPYEQYF.

As regards this clone: One junction end does not reproduce the germline sequence, and a read error may be involved. This chain joins TRBV7-7 and TRBJ2-1, with a weak D call TRBD1 (5 bases). Germline CDR1 is SSHAT and CDR2 is FNYEAQ (reference sequence). The CDR3 loop spans 15 amino acids. The CDR3 DNA reads as TGTGCTAGCAGCTTAGTGGGTACAGGTAGCCATGAGCAGTTCTTC. Encoded protein: CASSLVGTGSHEQFF.

Regarding this clone: One end of the junction varies from germline; a read error may be responsible. CDR3 in DNA: TGTGCTAGCAGCCCCGGGACTAGCACTGAGCAGTTCTTC. Protein product: CASSPGTSTEQFF. The J gene is TRBJ2-1, the V gene TRBV7-7; 9 nucleotides line up with TRBD2. The CDR3 length is 13 residues. Germline-derived CDR1 and CDR2 are SSHAT and FNYEAQ (reference sequence).

The chain uses TRBV14 and TRBJ2-7; 8 bases are a match to TRBD1. J was trimmed by 2 bases and V by 4 bases; bases with no gene match: 7. The germline CDR1 and CDR2 sequences are SGHDN and FVKESK. The CDR3 has 15 amino acids. In DNA, the CDR3 is TGTGCCAGCAGCCGTTCCGGGACAGGTCCCTACGAGCAGTACTTC. Translating it yields CASSRSGTGPYEQYF.

This sequence joins TRBV6-1 and TRBJ2-1; D gene ambiguous. V gave up 8 bases and J gave up 2 bases, with 10 bases separating them. This CDR3 comprises 13 residues. Germline V gene lookup returns CDR1 MNHNS and CDR2 SASEGT. The CDR3 sequence is CASDERTYNEQFF. The CDR3 DNA follows: TGTGCCAGCGATGAGCGAACCTACAATGAGCAGTTCTTC.

This chain uses TRBV29-1 with TRBJ2-7, with D unclear. Germline V lookup: CDR1 SQVTM, CDR2 ANQGSEA. The CDR3 runs 13 residues. V gave up 1 base and J gave up 2 bases, with 9 bases separating them. CDR3: CSVEAEDTYEQYF. CDR3 coding DNA: TGCAGCGTTGAAGCAGAAGATACCTACGAGCAGTACTTC.

Note on this clone: Its ends do not fully match the called genes, so a read error is possible. The rearrangement links TRBV7-7 to TRBJ2-2; a possible D gene is TRBD2 (6 bases). This CDR3 has 14 residues. Germline CDR1 SSHAT, CDR2 FNYEAQ (reference sequence). DNA for the CDR3: TGTGCTAGCAGCTCGGGGGAAAGGACCGGGGAGCTGTTTTTT. Protein product: CASSSGERTGELFF.

This clone has only a few counts. The V call is TRBV11-2, the J call TRBJ2-5; perhaps TRBD2 as D (8 bases). Between the trimmed V and J ends, which lost 4 bases and 5 bases, there was a span of 20 bases. Per the germline V gene, CDR1 is SGHAT and CDR2 is FQNNGV. This CDR3 comprises 16 residues. The CDR3 sequence: CASSSRGREAVETQYF. For the CDR3, the DNA is TGTGCCAGCAGCTCTAGGGGGCGGGAGGCGGTGGAGACCCAGTACTTC.

The chain is built from TRBV29-1 and TRBJ1-1; perhaps TRBD1 as D (5 bases). The CDR3 has 13 amino acids. The germline V gene encodes CDR1 SQVTM and CDR2 ANQGSEA. Trimming took off 3 bases at V and 0 bases at J, with 8 bases between the two ends. The DNA for the CDR3 is TGCAGCGTTGACGTGGGGGTGAACACTGAAGCTTTCTTT. It codes for CSVDVGVNTEAFF.